This T cell receptor beta chain was obtained from a study of blood T cells in healthy people across ages. Isolated per sample were at least 7 million PBMCs. V was clipped by 2 bases and J by 8 bases, with 16 bases between them. This CDR3 has 15 residues. Per the germline V gene, CDR1 is MNHEY and CDR2 is SVGEGT. Together with a sample-barcoded 5' primer, a J-beta primer mix was included in a second PCR lasting roughly 6 to 12 cycles. A single record per CDR3 protein comes from TCRdb applying MiXCR to the 5' RACE reads. This table holds 1.5 million to 2 million distinct CDR3 sequences, less than 50% found once. This clonotype was seen only a few times.

The sample consisted of blood. This TCR was sampled from a woman aged 40 to 55 in good health. The chain uses TRBV6-2 or TRBV6-3 and TRBJ2-1; D is ambiguous. DNA for the CDR3: TGTGCCAGCAGTTACCCCGAAAAGGGAAGCGATGAGCAGTTCTTC. It is translated as CASSYPEKGSDEQFF.